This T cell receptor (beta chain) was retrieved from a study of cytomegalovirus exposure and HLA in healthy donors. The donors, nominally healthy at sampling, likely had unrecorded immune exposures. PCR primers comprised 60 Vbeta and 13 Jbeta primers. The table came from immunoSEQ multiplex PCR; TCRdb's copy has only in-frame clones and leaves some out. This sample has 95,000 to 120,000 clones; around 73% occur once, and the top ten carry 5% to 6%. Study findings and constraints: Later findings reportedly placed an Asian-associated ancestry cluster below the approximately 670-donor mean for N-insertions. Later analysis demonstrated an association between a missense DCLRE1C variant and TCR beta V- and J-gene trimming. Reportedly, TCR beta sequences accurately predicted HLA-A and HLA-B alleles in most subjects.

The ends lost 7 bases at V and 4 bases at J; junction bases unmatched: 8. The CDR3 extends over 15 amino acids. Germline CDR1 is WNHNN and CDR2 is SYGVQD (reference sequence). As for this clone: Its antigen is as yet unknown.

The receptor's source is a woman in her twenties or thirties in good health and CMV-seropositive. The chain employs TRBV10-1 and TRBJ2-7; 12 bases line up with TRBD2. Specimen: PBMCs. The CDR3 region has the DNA TGCGCCAGCAAATCTCGGACTAGCGGGATTTACGAGCAGTACTTC. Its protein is CASKSRTSGIYEQYF.